A single sample is the source of the 32 T cell receptor beta chains below, sequenced in a study of blood T cell repertoires in COVID-19. Profiling relied on immunoSEQ multiplex PCR, and the TCRdb table lists in-frame clones only, not all of them. Of about 84,000 clones in the sample, around 82% were seen once. The sequencing input was peripheral blood. The receptors shown here come from an elderly man with active or convalescent COVID-19.

This chain uses TRBV28 with TRBJ1-2; D is unresolved. CDR1 MDHEN and CDR2 SYDVKM come from the germline V gene. This CDR3 is 11 amino acids long. V was trimmed by 3 bases and J by 8 bases, leaving 7 bases between them. The CDR3, as DNA: TGTGCCAGCAGTTTTTTCGGGGGCTACACCTTC. Protein sequence: CASSFFGGYTF.

Only a few counts were recorded for this clone. The chain employs TRBV3-1 (or the pseudogene TRBV3-2) and TRBJ1-1; weak D call: TRBD1 (6 bases). CDR3 length equals 14 residues. The ends were cut back, 1 base at V and 8 bases at J, with 14 bases in the middle. Germline CDR1 and CDR2: LGHDT and YNNKEL (reference sequence). The chain's CDR3 is CASSQVVGGGEAFF. The CDR3 bases are TGTGCCAGCAGCCAAGTGGTTGGGGGCGGGGAAGCTTTCTTT.

The V and J genes are TRBV25-1 and TRBJ2-2, with D perhaps matching TRBD2 (5 bases). Deletions cut 3 bases from V and 5 bases from J, with 10 bases between. Germline V gene data show CDR1 as MGHDK and CDR2 as SYGVNS. The CDR3 is made up of 14 amino acids. CDR3 sequence reads: CASSDDRGTGELFF. CDR3 DNA sequence: TGTGCCAGCAGTGATGACCGAGGGACCGGGGAGCTGTTTTTT.

This clone was counted between two and nine times. The chain has TRBV2 and TRBJ1-5; 10 positions match TRBD1. Trimming at V came to 3 bases and at J to 7 bases, leaving 3 bases not matched to a gene. CDR3 size: 14 residues. The germline V gene encodes CDR1 SNHLY and CDR2 FYNNEI. The DNA for the CDR3 is TGTGCCAGCAGTGATTGGACAGGGGGACAGCCCCAGCATTTT. This gives the protein CASSDWTGGQPQHF.

The V call is TRBV6-5, the J call TRBJ1-2; a weak D match, TRBD1 (6 bases). This CDR3 has 16 residues. CDR1 is MNHEY and CDR2 is SVGAGI in the germline V gene. V gave up 2 bases and J gave up 1 base, with 14 bases separating them. The CDR3 DNA reads as TGTGCCAGCAGTTACCGGTCAGGGGCACTTAACTATGGCTACACCTTC. It codes for CASSYRSGALNYGYTF.

The rearrangement links TRBV6-5 to TRBJ1-3, with 9 bases fitting TRBD1. The CDR3 sequence is 16 residues long. The V segment lost 2 bases and the J segment 3 bases; nucleotides outside the gene matches: 5. CDR1 is MNHEY, CDR2 SVGAGI, per germline. The CDR3: CASSYKGTGFGNTIYF. The CDR3 coding sequence is TGTGCCAGCAGTTACAAGGGGACAGGGTTTGGAAACACCATATATTTT.

The gene calls are TRBV6-5 and TRBJ1-5; TRBD1 matches 10 bases. Germline V lookup: CDR1 MNHEY, CDR2 SVGAGI. Germline trimming cut 6 bases from V and 2 bases from J; bases unmatched to any gene: 4. The CDR3 extends over 15 amino acids. The CDR3 DNA sequence: TGTGCCAGCAGCTACGGACAGGGGGGCAATCAGCCCCAGCATTTT. This translates into CASSYGQGGNQPQHF.

The chain has TRBV5-8 and TRBJ1-1; D remains ambiguous. CDR1 and CDR2 (germline): SGHTS, YDEGEE. V was pared by 0 bases and J by 3 bases, with 6 bases between. The length of the CDR3 is 13 residues. The CDR3, as DNA: TGTGCCAGCAGCTTGGCGAGAGACACTGAAGCTTTCTTT. It encodes CASSLARDTEAFF.

This clone turned up a few times. The chain is built from TRBV18 and TRBJ1-1; D gene ambiguous. V lost 3 bases, J lost 1 base, and 9 bases lay in between. The CDR3 has 14 residues. Germline V gene lookup returns CDR1 KGHSH and CDR2 LQKENI. The DNA of the CDR3 is TGTGCCAGCTCACCGCAGAATAAGAACACTGAAGCTTTCTTT. This translates into CASSPQNKNTEAFF.

In DNA, the CDR3 is TGTGCCAGCAGTGCGGTGCAGGGGTATGAAAAACTGTTTTTT. Protein product: CASSAVQGYEKLFF. The V gene is TRBV2, the J gene TRBJ1-4; maybe TRBD1 (6 bases). The germline V and J ends were trimmed by 4 bases and 6 bases, with 12 bases remaining between them. The CDR3 runs 14 residues. Per germline, CDR1 SNHLY and CDR2 FYNNEI.

CDR3 in DNA: TGTGCCAGCAGCCCAAAGGGACAGCAGTACGAGCAGTACTTC. The encoded protein is CASSPKGQQYEQYF. V gene TRBV7-2 combines with J gene TRBJ2-7; TRBD1 matches at 7 bases. CDR3 length equals 14 residues. J was trimmed by 4 bases and V by 5 bases; bases with no gene match: 8. Germline assignment: CDR1 SGHTA and CDR2 FQGNSA. The full variable domain, with the rest looked up from reference TRBV7-2 and TRBJ2-7, is GAGVSQSPSNKVTEKGKDVELRCDPISGHTALYWYRQSLGQGLEFLIYFQGNSAPDKSGLPSDRFSAERTGGSVSTLTIQRTQQEDSAVYLCASSPKGQQYEQYFGPGTRLTVT.

This sequence joins TRBV7-2 and TRBJ1-1; no reliable D call. The CDR3 covers 14 residues. Germline-derived CDR1 and CDR2 are SGHTA and FQGNSA. The V end lost 2 bases, the J end lost 5 bases, and 12 bases lay between the germline ends. The CDR3 bases are TGTGCCAGCAGCTTATTCCAGACGGGGACTGAAGCTTTCTTT. Translated, it gives CASSLFQTGTEAFF.

The J gene is TRBJ2-3, the V gene TRBV7-9; 9 bases are shared with TRBD1. In germline, CDR1 is SEHNR, CDR2 FQNEAQ (reference sequence). This CDR3 region has 17 residues. With 5 bases clipped from V and 4 bases from J, the junction kept 13 bases outside the gene matches. The CDR3 here is CASSPKRGTGRPDTQYF. CDR3 DNA sequence: TGTGCCAGCAGCCCCAAGCGCGGGACAGGGAGGCCAGATACGCAGTATTTT.

The chain recombines TRBV7-2 with TRBJ2-3; 7 bases are a match to TRBD2. J gave up 2 bases and V 5 bases, and 4 bases lay outside the gene matches. This CDR3 comprises 14 residues. Germline CDR1 is SGHTA and CDR2 is FQGNSA. The CDR3 coding sequence is TGTGCCAGCAGCGGGGAGGGACCCACAGATACGCAGTATTTT. It codes for CASSGEGPTDTQYF.

V and J are TRBV5-1 and TRBJ2-2; 13 bases line up with TRBD2. The trim removed 3 bases at V and 4 bases at J, leaving 6 bases unmatched. Germline assignment: CDR1 SGHRS and CDR2 YFSETQ. The CDR3 covers 17 residues. The CDR3 coding sequence is TGCGCCAGCAGCTCCCTAGGACTAGCGGGAGCCACCGGGGAGCTGTTTTTT. Translated: CASSSLGLAGATGELFF.

V is TRBV7-2 and J is TRBJ2-3; 7 bases agree with TRBD1. Germline V gene lookup returns CDR1 SGHTA and CDR2 FQGNSA. The CDR3 consists of 15 residues. After removal of 6 bases from V and 3 bases from J, the junction contained 9 bases not matched to a gene. CDR3 region: CASRRDRAGTDTQYF. CDR3 nucleotide sequence: TGTGCCAGCAGGCGTGACAGGGCCGGGACAGATACGCAGTATTTT.

This clone was picked up a small number of times. J is TRBJ1-3 and V is TRBV28, with D unclear. The CDR3 is 12 residues long. V shed 8 bases and J shed 0 bases, with 5 bases lying between them. Looked up from germline, CDR1 is MDHEN and CDR2 is SYDVKM. The CDR3 protein is CASDSSGNTIYF. CDR3 nucleotide sequence: TGTGCCAGCGATAGCTCTGGAAACACCATATATTTT.

This chain connects TRBV6-2 or TRBV6-3 to TRBJ1-3; D is perhaps TRBD1 (5 bases). Germline loops: CDR1 MNHEY, CDR2 SVGEGT. V gave up 2 bases and J gave up 4 bases, with 9 bases separating them. This CDR3 has 14 amino acids. This CDR3 is CASSYDSAGNTIYF. CDR3 DNA sequence: TGTGCCAGCAGTTACGACAGTGCCGGAAACACCATATATTTT.

The chain links TRBV5-4 to TRBJ2-7; TRBD1 matches at 9 bases. The germline CDR1 and CDR2 sequences are SGHNT and YYREEE (reference sequence). V shed 1 base and J 6 bases; nucleotides not matched to a gene: 11. This CDR3 region has 16 residues. The CDR3, as DNA: TGTGCCAGCAGCTTGTATACAGGGGGCCTAAACAGCGAGCAGTACTTC. Its translation: CASSLYTGGLNSEQYF. Full variable domain (missing parts from reference TRBV5-4 and TRBJ2-7): ETGVTQSPTHLIKTRGQQVTLRCSSQSGHNTVSWYQQALGQGPQFIFQYYREEENGRGNFPPRFSGLQFPNYSSELNVNALELDDSALYLCASSLYTGGLNSEQYFGPGTRLTVT.

The J gene is TRBJ1-1, the V gene TRBV3-1 (or the pseudogene TRBV3-2); possibly TRBD1 for D (6 bases). V shed 5 bases and J shed 3 bases, with 19 bases lying between them. From germline, CDR1 is LGHDT and CDR2 YNNKEL (reference sequence). The CDR3 extends over 16 amino acids. This chain's CDR3 is CASSRRSGGGDTEAFF. The CDR3 DNA is TGTGCCAGCAGCAGAAGATCAGGAGGGGGGGACACTGAAGCTTTCTTT.

This clone came up a few times. V is TRBV15 and J is TRBJ1-5; D is undetermined. This CDR3 comprises 16 residues. The germline V gene has CDR1 LNHNV and CDR2 YYDKDF (reference sequence). V lost 0 bases and J lost 3, with 12 bases in between. The CDR3: CATSRDLSGSNQPQHF. DNA of the CDR3: TGTGCCACCAGCAGAGATCTGAGCGGGTCCAATCAGCCCCAGCATTTT. The full variable domain, in which reference TRBV15 and TRBJ1-5 provide the parts outside the CDR3, is DAMVIQNPRYQVTQFGKPVTLSCSQTLNHNVMYWYQQKSSQAPKLLFHYYDKDFNNEADTPDNFQSRRPNTSFCFLDIRSPGLGDTAMYLCATSRDLSGSNQPQHFGDGTRLSIL.

This chain connects TRBV13 to TRBJ1-2, with 11 bases matching TRBD1. The germline V gene encodes CDR1 PRHDT and CDR2 FYEKMQ (reference sequence). This CDR3 region has 15 residues. V lost 2 bases, J lost 3 bases, and 2 bases stayed unmatched. CDR3 DNA sequence: TGTGCCAGCAGCTTACCGGGACAGGGGGACTATGGCTACACCTTC. This encodes CASSLPGQGDYGYTF.

This clone was seen only a few times. The chain is built from TRBV28 and TRBJ1-1; the D gene is possibly TRBD1 (6 bases). The germline CDR1 and CDR2 sequences are MDHEN and SYDVKM. Deletions cut 7 bases from V and 5 bases from J, with 26 bases between. This CDR3 has 17 residues. CDR3 DNA: TGTGCCAGCACTCTAGGGGGGGGTTTCTTTTTTGGGACTGAAGCTTTCTTT. This encodes CASTLGGGFFFGTEAFF.

This chain connects TRBV18 to TRBJ2-3; D remains ambiguous. The CDR3 consists of 14 residues. CDR1 and CDR2 (germline): KGHSH, LQKENI. Trimming shortened V by 1 base and J by 2 bases, and 7 bases separated the two germline ends. As DNA, the CDR3 is TGTGCCAGCTCACCACGCACTCCCACAGATACGCAGTATTTT. Its translation: CASSPRTPTDTQYF.

CDR3 nucleotides: TGCAGCGCCTATCTAGCTGGCGGGACAGATAACTATGGCTACACCTTC. Encoded protein: CSAYLAGGTDNYGYTF. This rearrangement joins TRBV29-1 to TRBJ1-2, with 7 bases that match TRBD1. The V gene's germline CDR1 is SQVTM and CDR2 ANQGSEA. V shed 7 bases, J shed 1 base, and the junction held 15 bases outside the gene matches. This CDR3 spans 16 amino acids. The full variable domain, its missing parts supplied by reference TRBV29-1 and TRBJ1-2, is SAVISQKPSRDICQRGTSLTIQCQVDSQVTMMFWYRQQPGQSLTLIATANQGSEATYESGFVIDKFPISRPNLTFSTLTVSNMSPEDSSIYLCSAYLAGGTDNYGYTFGSGTRLTVV.

This clone was detected once. The V call is TRBV5-1, the J call TRBJ1-1, with TRBD1 as a possible D gene (5 bases). The CDR3 runs to 14 residues. CDR1 is SGHRS and CDR2 is YFSETQ in the germline V gene. Between the trimmed V and J ends, which lost 5 bases and 3 bases, there was a span of 14 bases. The CDR3 nucleotides read TGCGCCAGCAGGCCGGGGGGGGAGGACACTGAAGCTTTCTTT. This sequence encodes CASRPGGEDTEAFF.

CDR3 DNA: TGTGCCATCAGCCAGGGGATGGGTGAAAAACTGTTTTTT. Translated, it gives CAISQGMGEKLFF. V and J are TRBV10-3 and TRBJ1-4; TRBD1 might be the D (6 bases). This CDR3 is built from 13 residues. Trimming removed 6 bases at V and 7 bases at J, with 12 bases between. The V gene's germline CDR1 is ENHRY and CDR2 SYGVKD.

Only a few counts were recorded for this clone. Other DNA sequences in this sample translate to the same CDR3. CDR3 region: CASSRGTLRNEQFF. The CDR3 region has the DNA TGTGCCAGCAGCCGGGGGACTTTAAGGAATGAGCAGTTCTTC. The chain recombines TRBV5-6 with TRBJ2-1; weak D call: TRBD2 (6 bases). With 4 bases removed from V and 7 bases from J, the gap between germline ends came to 15 bases. Germline-derived CDR1 and CDR2 are SGHDT and YYEEEE. This CDR3 has 14 residues.

This clone has just one count. The rearrangement joins TRBV27 to TRBJ1-6; D remains unclear. Germline CDR1 reads MNHEY; CDR2 reads SMNVEV (reference sequence). The CDR3 loop spans 16 amino acids. The ends were cut back, 5 bases at V and 2 bases at J, with 13 bases in the middle. CDR3 in amino acids: CASSDTLSAYNSPLHF. The DNA for the CDR3 is TGTGCCAGCAGTGACACCCTTAGCGCCTATAATTCACCCCTCCACTTT.

V and J are TRBV28 and TRBJ2-7; TRBD2 matches 9 bases. The V and J ends lost 6 bases and 4 bases, in that order; junction bases with no gene match: 13. The CDR3 runs to 16 residues. Germline lookup yields CDR1 MDHEN and CDR2 SYDVKM. The CDR3 bases are TGTGCCAGCAGCTTCCCGCGGCGGGAGGGCGGGTACGAGCAGTACTTC. Its protein is CASSFPRREGGYEQYF. Full variable domain (remainder filled in from reference TRBV28 and TRBJ2-7): DVKVTQSSRYLVKRTGEKVFLECVQDMDHENMFWYRQDPGLGLRLIYFSYDVKMKEKGDIPEGYSVSREKKERFSLILESASTNQTSMYLCASSFPRREGGYEQYFGPGTRLTVT.

The CDR3 loop is CASSQAGRTGYEQYF. DNA for the CDR3: TGTGCCAGCAGCCAAGCCGGGAGGACTGGCTACGAGCAGTACTTC. The chain combines TRBV3-1 (or the pseudogene TRBV3-2) with TRBJ2-7; 7 bases match TRBD2. The CDR3 contains 15 residues. V was clipped by 1 base and J by 3 bases; unmatched bases: 6. From germline, CDR1 is LGHDT and CDR2 YNNKEL (reference sequence).

V gene TRBV6-5 combines with J gene TRBJ2-2, with D uncertain. CDR1 and CDR2 (germline): MNHEY, SVGAGI. This CDR3 spans 13 amino acids. Deletions cut 8 bases from V and 1 base from J, with 8 bases between. The CDR3 is CASYPGNTGELFF. The CDR3 DNA is TGTGCCAGCTATCCAGGGAACACCGGGGAGCTGTTTTTT.